This TCR beta chain was sequenced in a study of T-cell reconstitution after alpha-beta-depleted transplantation in children. Study-wide points: Where some patients showed high TCRbeta diversity at day 60, it came from recipient T cells and thymic progenitors that had survived. T-cell numbers and diversity one year post-transplant derived largely from freshly generated T cells.

This clonotype has only a few counts. Its antigen remains unknown. The TCRbeta library was prepared with unique molecular identifiers. A single record per CDR3 protein comes from TCRdb applying MiXCR to the PCR reads. The data hold hundreds of thousands of distinct CDR3 sequences, with around 16% observed a single time. Germline V gives CDR1 SGDLS, CDR2 YYNGEE. The CDR3 spans 14 residues. Trimming removed 3 bases from V and 8 bases from J; junction bases left unmatched: 9. The TCR was taken from a male patient between 2 and 9 years old who had a stem cell transplant for acute lymphoblastic leukemia, so the T cells may come from the graft donor. The genes are TRBV9 and TRBJ2-3; 7 bases line up with TRBD1. The source was PBMCs, mostly from graft donor cells, collected 360 days after TCRalphabeta/CD19-depleted stem cell transplant. The CDR3 region has the DNA TGTGCCAGCAGCGAGTGGACAGGTCAAGCTACGCAGTATTTT. It yields the protein CASSEWTGQATQYF.